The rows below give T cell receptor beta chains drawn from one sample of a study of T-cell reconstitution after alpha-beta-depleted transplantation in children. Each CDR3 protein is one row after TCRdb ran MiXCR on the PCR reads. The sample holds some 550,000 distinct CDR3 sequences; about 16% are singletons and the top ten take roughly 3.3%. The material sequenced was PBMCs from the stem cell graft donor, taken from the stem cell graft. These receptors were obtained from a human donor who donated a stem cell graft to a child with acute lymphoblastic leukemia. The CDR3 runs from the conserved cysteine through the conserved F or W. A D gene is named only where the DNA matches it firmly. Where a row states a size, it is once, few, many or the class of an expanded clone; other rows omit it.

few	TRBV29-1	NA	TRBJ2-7	CSVRPGDNPYEQYF	TGCAGCGTTCGGCCGGGAGACAACCCCTACGAGCAGTACTTC
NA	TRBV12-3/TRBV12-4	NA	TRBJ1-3	CASSFGGLTGNTIYF	TGTGCCAGCAGTTTCGGAGGCCTGACTGGAAACACCATATATTTT
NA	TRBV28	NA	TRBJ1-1	CASSSGPRRGAFF	TGTGCCAGCAGTTCAGGTCCCCGGAGGGGAGCTTTCTTT
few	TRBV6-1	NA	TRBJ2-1	CASSENRRTYNEQFF	TGTGCCAGCAGTGAAAACCGGCGGACGTACAATGAGCAGTTCTTC
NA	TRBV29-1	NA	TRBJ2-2	CSARGPLKGTGELFF	TGCAGCGCCAGAGGACCTTTAAAAGGCACCGGGGAGCTGTTTTTT
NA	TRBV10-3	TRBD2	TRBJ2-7	CAISAGPTSGASDEQYF	TGTGCCATCAGCGCCGGGCCGACTAGCGGGGCCTCGGACGAGCAGTACTTC
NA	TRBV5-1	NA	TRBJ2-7	CASSLHRVDNEQYF	TGCGCCAGCAGCTTACACAGGGTGGACAACGAGCAGTACTTC
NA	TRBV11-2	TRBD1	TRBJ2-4	CASSRDRDRRNSQYF	TGTGCCAGCAGTCGGGACAGGGACCGTAGAAACAGTCAGTACTTC
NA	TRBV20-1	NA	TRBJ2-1	CSGLRGSYNEQFF	TGCAGTGGACTGAGGGGTTCCTACAATGAGCAGTTCTTC
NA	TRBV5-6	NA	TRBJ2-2	CASSLNLAWELFF	TGTGCCAGCAGCTTGAATTTGGCGTGGGAGCTGTTTTTT
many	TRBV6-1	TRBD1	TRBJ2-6	CASSEAGQGASGANVLTF	TGTGCCAGCAGTGAAGCAGGACAGGGGGCGAGCGGGGCCAACGTCCTGACTTTC
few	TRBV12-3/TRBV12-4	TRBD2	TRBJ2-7	CASSLVTSGGFYEQYF	TGTGCCAGCAGTTTAGTAACTAGCGGGGGATTCTACGAGCAGTACTTC
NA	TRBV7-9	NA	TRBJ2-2	CASSFFRGNTGELFF	TGTGCCAGCAGCTTTTTCAGGGGAAACACCGGGGAGCTGTTTTTT
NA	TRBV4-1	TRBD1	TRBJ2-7	CASSQYYPGQGPEQYF	TGCGCCAGCAGCCAATATTACCCGGGACAGGGACCCGAGCAGTACTTC
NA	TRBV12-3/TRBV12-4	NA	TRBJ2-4	CASSLSLPVGKNIQYF	TGTGCCAGCAGTTTATCCCTCCCAGTGGGGAAAAACATTCAGTACTTC
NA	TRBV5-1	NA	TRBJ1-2	CASSRRQAKSYGYTF	TGCGCCAGCAGCCGCAGACAGGCAAAGTCGTATGGCTACACCTTC
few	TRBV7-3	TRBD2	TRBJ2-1	CASSGTRHNEQFF	TGTGCCAGCAGTGGGACTAGACACAATGAGCAGTTCTTC
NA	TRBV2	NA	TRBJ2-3	CASSEGPDTQYF	TGTGCCAGCAGTGAGGGCCCAGATACGCAGTATTTT
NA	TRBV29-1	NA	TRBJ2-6	CSVAWGRKAGANVLTF	TGCAGCGTTGCGTGGGGGCGCAAGGCTGGGGCCAACGTCCTGACTTTC
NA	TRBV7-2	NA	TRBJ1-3	CASNLQGDVNSGNTIYF	TGTGCCAGCAACCTTCAAGGGGACGTAAACTCTGGAAACACCATATATTTT
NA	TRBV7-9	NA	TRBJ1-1	CASSLELEAFF	TGTGCCAGCAGCTTGGAACTTGAAGCTTTCTTT
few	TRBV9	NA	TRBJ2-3	CASSEDSGPITDTQYF	TGTGCCAGCAGCGAAGACTCGGGCCCCATCACAGATACGCAGTATTTT